The sequence of this T cell receptor (beta chain) was determined in a study of shared clonotypes between healthy human individuals. Trimming removed 4 bases at V and 3 bases at J, with 13 bases between. The CDR3 length is 14 residues. CDR1 is LGHNA and CDR2 is YSLEER in the germline V gene. Some clones are missing from TCRdb's copy, which holds only in-frame ones; the method was immunoSEQ multiplex PCR. The profile shows around 1,100,000 clones, 70% to 85% of them singletons. The sequenced sample was memory CD4+ T cells from PBMCs. Subset meaning: CD45RA-negative fraction. The clonotype originates from a man between 18 and 35 years old in good health. Some clones in this sample may be carry-over from other donors' samples. The chain couples TRBV4-3 to TRBJ2-7; a weak D match, TRBD2 (6 bases). As DNA, the CDR3 is TGCGCCAGCAGCCGGGGACGCGGGAACTACGAGCAGTACTTC. Its translation: CASSRGRGNYEQYF.